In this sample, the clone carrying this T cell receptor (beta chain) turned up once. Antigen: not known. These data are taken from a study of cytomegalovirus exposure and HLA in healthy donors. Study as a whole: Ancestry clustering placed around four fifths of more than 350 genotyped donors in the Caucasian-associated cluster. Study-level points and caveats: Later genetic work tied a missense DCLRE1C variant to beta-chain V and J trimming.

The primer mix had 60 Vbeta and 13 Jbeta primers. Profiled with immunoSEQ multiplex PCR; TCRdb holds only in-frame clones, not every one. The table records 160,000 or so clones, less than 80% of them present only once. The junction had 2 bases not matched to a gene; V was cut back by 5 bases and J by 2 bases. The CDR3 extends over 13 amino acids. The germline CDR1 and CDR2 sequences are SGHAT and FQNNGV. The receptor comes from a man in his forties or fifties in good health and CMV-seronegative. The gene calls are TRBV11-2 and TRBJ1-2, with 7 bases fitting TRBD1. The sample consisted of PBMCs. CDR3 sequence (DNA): TGTGCCAGCAGCCCGACAGGGAACTATGGCTACACCTTC. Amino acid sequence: CASSPTGNYGYTF.